The T cell receptor (beta chain) described here comes from a study of human T cells and chemical hapten exposure (dated by TCRdb to the early 2020s). With respect to the entire study: Libraries were pooled for sequencing, and per-sample TCR yields varied mainly because of small differences in library volumes within the pool. Peripheral blood TCR repertoire changes were tracked in vivo in alopecia patients during primary and secondary sensitization to the hapten diphenylcyclopropenone (DPC). From each blood RNA sample, both TCR alpha and TCR beta chains were sequenced. On the study overall, not on this receptor specifically: Repeated subsampling changed both the strength of the expansion versus patch-test correlation and the threshold at which that correlation became significant. DPC sensitization did not change how many TCRs were above 1 in 1000 frequency, and no evidence was found of alterations in global repertoire structure.

Total RNA was isolated from unfractionated whole blood collected in Tempus Blood RNA tubes. About five healthy volunteers were used as TCR sequencing controls and were bled at day 0, 2 weeks and 6 weeks. V has 4 bases trimmed and J has 4 bases trimmed; junction bases matching no gene number 11. From cysteine to phenylalanine, the CDR3 is 17 amino acids long. Of all the DNA, just the CDR3 is kept, 51 bases in frame from base 1. Taken from the germline V gene, the CDR1 and CDR2 loops are SGHAT and FQNNGV. The library relied on 5' RACE. The sample was run on an Illumina MiSeq. During library preparation, unique molecular identifiers were attached to individual cDNA molecules so that TCRs could be counted quantitatively and reproducibly. In the source study's methods: A median of roughly 98,000 TCRs per sample was observed, with a range of about 23,224 to 690,600. The Decombinator software suite was used to annotate V, J and CDR3 in the TCR reads. Every sample was subsampled to the same number of TCRs (28,000) for the PS versus PT1 abundance plots. Expanded TCRs were defined as absent before sensitization and observed at least eight times at the 2-week time point. The public reads were reanalyzed by TCRdb: fastp trimming at Q25, MiXCR alignment, in-frame beta chains only. Every distinct CDR3 protein forms one entry, paired with its most common genes and DNA. What appears here as the V and J calls and clone size reflects TCRdb's work, not the paper's. The table for this sample lists about 140,000 distinct CDR3 sequences; 3.5% to 5% of them were counted only once. The ten top clones hold under 1.5% of the sample.

This clonotype was counted at least ten times. Its recognized antigen is unknown. Qualities for individual bases were not recorded, and no much larger clone is one base off. The sequence is built from TRBV11-2 and TRBJ2-7; 12 of the junction bases match TRBD2. This clonotype was sampled from a female donor in good health. This receptor has the CDR3 CASSSQGLAGGRYEQYF. The sequenced DNA is TGTGCCAGCAGCTCACAAGGCCTAGCGGGGGGGCGGTACGAGCAGTACTTC. The reference TRBV11-2 and TRBJ2-7 proteins fill in what lies around the CDR3, so the full variable domain reads EAGVAQSPRYKIIEKRQSVAFWCNPISGHATLYWYQQILGQGPKLLIQFQNNGVVDDSQLPKDRFSAERLKGVDSTLKIQPAKLEDSAVYLCASSSQGLAGGRYEQYFGPGTRLTVT.